Listed below are T cell receptor beta chains from one sample, sequenced in a study of T cells after yellow fever vaccination. TCRdb recomputed calls from the 5' RACE reads with MiXCR, one row per CDR3 protein. The sample records 120,000 or so distinct CDR3 sequences, under 9% being singletons. The starting material was CD8+ T cells sorted from PBMCs, obtained on the day of the yellow fever booster vaccination. The receptors were sampled from a man in his late teens or twenties who received the YFV17D yellow fever vaccine. CDR3s include the opening cysteine and the closing phenylalanine or tryptophan. D genes are given only for firm matches. A row's size may be missing; if present it is once, few, many or a size class.

clone_size: few; v_call: TRBV4-3; d_call: NA; j_call: TRBJ1-4; cdr3_aa: CASSQGLGYEKLFF; cdr3_nt: TGCGCCAGCAGCCAAGGCCTGGGATATGAAAAACTGTTTTTT
clone_size: many; v_call: TRBV4-1; d_call: NA; j_call: TRBJ1-5; cdr3_aa: CASSQAESQPQHF; cdr3_nt: TGCGCCAGCAGCCAAGCGGAGAGTCAGCCCCAGCATTTT
clone_size: few; v_call: TRBV5-5; d_call: TRBD2; j_call: TRBJ2-3; cdr3_aa: CASSGPAGLTDTQYF; cdr3_nt: TGTGCCAGCAGCGGGCCAGCGGGGCTCACAGATACGCAGTATTTT
clone_size: few; v_call: TRBV4-1; d_call: NA; j_call: TRBJ2-3; cdr3_aa: CASSQLEGPTDTQYF; cdr3_nt: TGCGCCAGCAGCCAACTGGAGGGCCCCACAGATACGCAGTATTTT
clone_size: many; v_call: TRBV9; d_call: NA; j_call: TRBJ2-5; cdr3_aa: CASSVDIAETQYF; cdr3_nt: TGTGCCAGCAGCGTAGATATAGCGGAGACCCAGTACTTC
clone_size: few; v_call: TRBV12-3/TRBV12-4; d_call: TRBD1; j_call: TRBJ1-2; cdr3_aa: CASSWATGKDYGYTF; cdr3_nt: TGTGCCAGCAGTTGGGCGACAGGGAAAGACTATGGCTACACCTTC
clone_size: NA; v_call: TRBV19; d_call: TRBD2; j_call: TRBJ2-5; cdr3_aa: CASSPGLATQETQYF; cdr3_nt: TGTGCCAGTAGTCCGGGACTAGCGACCCAAGAGACCCAGTACTTC
clone_size: NA; v_call: TRBV4-3; d_call: TRBD2; j_call: TRBJ2-7; cdr3_aa: CASSPSGGQNEQYF; cdr3_nt: TGCGCCAGCAGCCCCAGCGGGGGGCAGAACGAGCAGTACTTC
clone_size: few; v_call: TRBV25-1; d_call: NA; j_call: TRBJ1-5; cdr3_aa: CASSDAGGSVHF; cdr3_nt: TGTGCCAGCAGTGATGCCGGCGGCTCCGTCCATTTT
clone_size: few; v_call: TRBV6-2/TRBV6-3; d_call: TRBD2; j_call: TRBJ2-2; cdr3_aa: CASSYSWEGELFF; cdr3_nt: TGTGCCAGCAGTTACTCGTGGGAGGGTGAGCTGTTTTTT
clone_size: many; v_call: TRBV9; d_call: NA; j_call: TRBJ2-1; cdr3_aa: CASSVDSGSSYNEQFF; cdr3_nt: TGTGCCAGCAGCGTAGACAGCGGTAGCTCCTACAATGAGCAGTTCTTC
clone_size: NA; v_call: TRBV19; d_call: NA; j_call: TRBJ1-1; cdr3_aa: CASSMGSEAFF; cdr3_nt: TGTGCCAGTAGTATGGGCTCTGAAGCTTTCTTT
clone_size: few; v_call: TRBV6-1; d_call: TRBD2; j_call: TRBJ2-1; cdr3_aa: CASSTLAGVKNEQFF; cdr3_nt: TGTGCCAGCTCGACCCTAGCGGGGGTAAAAAATGAGCAGTTCTTC
clone_size: many; v_call: TRBV6-5; d_call: NA; j_call: TRBJ1-1; cdr3_aa: CASSTISEAFF; cdr3_nt: TGTGCCAGCAGTACAATCTCTGAAGCTTTCTTT
clone_size: NA; v_call: TRBV24-1; d_call: NA; j_call: TRBJ2-7; cdr3_aa: CATRVLHGRDEQYF; cdr3_nt: TGTGCCACCAGAGTATTACACGGTCGTGACGAGCAGTACTTC
clone_size: once; v_call: TRBV6-1; d_call: NA; j_call: TRBJ2-2; cdr3_aa: CASSVSGRNTGELFF; cdr3_nt: TGTGCCAGCAGCGTAAGCGGGCGGAACACCGGGGAGCTGTTTTTT
clone_size: NA; v_call: TRBV6-5; d_call: NA; j_call: TRBJ2-3; cdr3_aa: CASSHRTTNLGTDTQYF; cdr3_nt: TGTGCCAGCAGTCATCGCACAACGAACCTGGGCACAGATACGCAGTATTTT
clone_size: many; v_call: TRBV27; d_call: NA; j_call: TRBJ1-4; cdr3_aa: CASSTLGINEKLFF; cdr3_nt: TGTGCCAGCAGCACCCTGGGGATAAATGAAAAACTGTTTTTT
clone_size: NA; v_call: TRBV3-1; d_call: NA; j_call: TRBJ2-1; cdr3_aa: CASSQGPGESSYNEQFF; cdr3_nt: TGTGCCAGCAGCCAAGGACCGGGGGAGAGCTCCTACAATGAGCAGTTCTTC
clone_size: few; v_call: TRBV4-3; d_call: TRBD2; j_call: TRBJ2-1; cdr3_aa: CASSKPGLAASSYNEQFF; cdr3_nt: TGCGCCAGCAGCAAACCGGGACTAGCGGCTAGCTCCTACAATGAGCAGTTCTTC
clone_size: NA; v_call: TRBV6-6; d_call: NA; j_call: TRBJ2-5; cdr3_aa: CASSLLVGQETQYF; cdr3_nt: TGTGCCAGCAGTCTACTAGTAGGTCAAGAGACCCAGTACTTC
clone_size: many; v_call: TRBV29-1; d_call: NA; j_call: TRBJ1-1; cdr3_aa: CSVRVTEAFF; cdr3_nt: TGCAGCGTTAGGGTCACTGAAGCTTTCTTT
clone_size: many; v_call: TRBV4-2; d_call: TRBD2; j_call: TRBJ2-7; cdr3_aa: CASSPTGLVGYEQYF; cdr3_nt: TGTGCCAGCAGCCCTACGGGACTAGTAGGTTACGAGCAGTACTTC
clone_size: many; v_call: TRBV12-3/TRBV12-4; d_call: TRBD2; j_call: TRBJ2-1; cdr3_aa: CASSHGLVHNEQFF; cdr3_nt: TGTGCCAGCAGCCACGGACTAGTTCACAATGAGCAGTTCTTC
clone_size: few; v_call: TRBV11-2; d_call: NA; j_call: TRBJ1-3; cdr3_aa: CASSPISTAFSSGNTIYF; cdr3_nt: TGTGCCAGCAGCCCAATATCGACAGCCTTTTCCTCTGGAAACACCATATATTTT
clone_size: few; v_call: TRBV6-5; d_call: NA; j_call: TRBJ2-2; cdr3_aa: CASRRGEAGELFF; cdr3_nt: TGTGCCAGCAGGAGGGGCGAAGCCGGGGAGCTGTTTTTT
clone_size: few; v_call: TRBV7-9; d_call: NA; j_call: TRBJ2-5; cdr3_aa: CASSLVQGGETQYF; cdr3_nt: TGTGCCAGCAGCTTAGTCCAGGGGGGGGAGACCCAGTACTTC
clone_size: NA; v_call: TRBV6-5; d_call: TRBD2; j_call: TRBJ2-5; cdr3_aa: CASSSRTSGGVETQYF; cdr3_nt: TGTGCCAGCAGTTCTAGGACTAGCGGGGGGGTAGAGACCCAGTACTTC
clone_size: few; v_call: TRBV9; d_call: NA; j_call: TRBJ2-2; cdr3_aa: CASSARANTGELFF; cdr3_nt: TGTGCCAGCAGCGCCCGTGCCAACACCGGGGAGCTGTTTTTT
clone_size: many; v_call: TRBV10-2; d_call: NA; j_call: TRBJ2-3; cdr3_aa: CASSVGADTQYF; cdr3_nt: TGCGCCAGCAGTGTAGGGGCAGATACGCAGTATTTT
clone_size: NA; v_call: TRBV4-2; d_call: NA; j_call: TRBJ2-5; cdr3_aa: CASSQGVFGPDQETQYF; cdr3_nt: TGTGCCAGCAGCCAAGGCGTATTCGGGCCAGACCAAGAGACCCAGTACTTC
clone_size: many; v_call: TRBV4-1; d_call: TRBD1; j_call: TRBJ1-2; cdr3_aa: CASSQREGAPNYGYTF; cdr3_nt: TGCGCCAGCAGCCAAAGGGAGGGGGCGCCTAACTATGGCTACACCTTC
clone_size: many; v_call: TRBV5-5; d_call: TRBD2; j_call: TRBJ2-1; cdr3_aa: CASSPPSSTSGSSYNEQFF; cdr3_nt: TGTGCCAGCAGCCCACCTTCCTCGACTAGCGGTTCCTCCTACAATGAGCAGTTCTTC